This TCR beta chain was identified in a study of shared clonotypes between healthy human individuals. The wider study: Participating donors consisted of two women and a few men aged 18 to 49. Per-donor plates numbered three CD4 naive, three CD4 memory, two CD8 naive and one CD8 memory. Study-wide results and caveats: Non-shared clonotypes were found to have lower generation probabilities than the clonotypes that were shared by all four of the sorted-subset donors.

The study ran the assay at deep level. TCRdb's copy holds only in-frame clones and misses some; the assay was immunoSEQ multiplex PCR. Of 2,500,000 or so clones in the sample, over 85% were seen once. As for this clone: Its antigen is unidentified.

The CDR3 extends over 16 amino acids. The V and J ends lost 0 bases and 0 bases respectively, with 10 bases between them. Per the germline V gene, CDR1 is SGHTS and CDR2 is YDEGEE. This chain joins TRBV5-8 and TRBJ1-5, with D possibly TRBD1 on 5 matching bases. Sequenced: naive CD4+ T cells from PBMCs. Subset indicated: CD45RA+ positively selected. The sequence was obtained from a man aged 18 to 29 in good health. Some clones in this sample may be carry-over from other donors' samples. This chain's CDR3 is CASSLVGAGSNQPQHF. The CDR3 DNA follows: TGTGCCAGCAGCTTGGTTGGGGCCGGTAGCAATCAGCCCCAGCATTTT.